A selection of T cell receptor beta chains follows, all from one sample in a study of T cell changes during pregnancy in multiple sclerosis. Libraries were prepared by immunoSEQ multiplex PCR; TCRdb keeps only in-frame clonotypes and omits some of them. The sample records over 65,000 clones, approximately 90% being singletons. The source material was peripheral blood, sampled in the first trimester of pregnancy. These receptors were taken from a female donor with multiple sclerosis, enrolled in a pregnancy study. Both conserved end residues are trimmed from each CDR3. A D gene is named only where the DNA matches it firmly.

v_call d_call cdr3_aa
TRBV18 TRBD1 ASSPPDRAGDTQY
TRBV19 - ASSSQGSNQPQH
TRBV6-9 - ASSYRVGNQPQH
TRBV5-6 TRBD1 ASSLGQGADYGYT
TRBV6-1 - ASSRDFSSTDTQY
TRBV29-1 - SVEDTGNYGYT
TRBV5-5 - ASSFNRPSSYNSPLH
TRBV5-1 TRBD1 ASSLVPGGKETQY
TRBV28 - ASSDTVMVAF
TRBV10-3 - AISGAGTDTQY